What follows are 16 T cell receptor beta chains derived from one specimen sequenced in a study of OX40 agonist ivuxolimab in advanced cancers. Produced via immunoSEQ multiplex PCR; TCRdb's table is partial and in-frame only. The table lists tens of thousands of clones, 85% to 90% of them singletons. The specimen was CD4+ or CD8+ T cells sorted from blood, collected in a trial of the OX40 agonist ivuxolimab. These receptor sequences come from an adult with an advanced solid tumor such as melanoma, head and neck, liver or kidney cancer.

The genes are TRBV9 and TRBJ2-5, with a possible D match to TRBD1 (7 bases). The ends were cut back, 4 bases at V and 5 bases at J, with 18 bases in the middle. The germline CDR1 and CDR2 sequences are SGDLS and YYNGEE. The CDR3 extends over 15 amino acids. The chain's CDR3 is CASSWAGGRSETQYF. The CDR3 nucleotides read TGTGCCAGCAGCTGGGCAGGGGGGAGGAGTGAGACCCAGTACTTC.

The V call is TRBV11-3, the J call TRBJ1-3; D is ambiguous. V was pared by 5 bases and J by 3 bases, with 5 bases between. The CDR3 consists of 12 residues. The germline CDR1 and CDR2 sequences are SGHNT and YENEEA. The CDR3 region has the DNA TGTGCCAGCAGCCTACATGGAAACACCATATATTTT. It yields the protein CASSLHGNTIYF.

V gene TRBV27 combines with J gene TRBJ1-2; D is undetermined. The CDR3 has 13 residues. Germline CDR1 reads MNHEY; CDR2 reads SMNVEV (reference sequence). The V end was cut by 3 bases, the J end by 2 bases, with 7 bases between. This CDR3 reads CASSFSTNYGYTF. For the CDR3, the DNA is TGTGCCAGCAGTTTCAGTACAAACTATGGCTACACCTTC.

Points on this clone: It is likely a read error, because the conserved phenylalanine at the end of the CDR3 is missing. The chain has TRBV15 and TRBJ2-3, with D perhaps TRBD2 (6 bases). The CDR3 spans 15 residues. Per germline, CDR1 LNHNV and CDR2 YYDKDF (reference sequence). Trimming stripped 4 bases from V and 0 bases from J, with 11 bases between. CDR3 region: CATSTGLPSTDTQYS. The DNA for the CDR3 is TGTGCCACCAGCACAGGACTACCTAGCACAGATACGCAGTATTCT.

This chain uses TRBV5-1 with TRBJ2-5; D might be TRBD2 (7 bases). CDR1 is SGHRS and CDR2 is YFSETQ in the germline V gene. This CDR3 is 17 amino acids long. V lost 4 bases to trimming and J lost 5 bases, with 24 bases between them. The CDR3 here is CASSPGGSGVTWETQYF. The CDR3 DNA follows: TGCGCCAGCAGCCCGGGGGGCAGCGGGGTGACCTGGGAGACCCAGTACTTC.

V gene TRBV28 combines with J gene TRBJ2-4; 9 nucleotides align to TRBD1. The CDR3 runs to 20 residues. Germline CDR1 and CDR2: MDHEN and SYDVKM. With V trimmed by 6 bases and J by 1 base, 19 bases remained unmatched. CDR3 protein: CASSGFARDRVGSAKNIQYF. CDR3 coding DNA: TGTGCCAGCAGCGGGTTCGCCCGGGACAGGGTTGGATCGGCCAAAAACATTCAGTACTTC. Looking up the rest from reference TRBV28 and TRBJ2-4 gives the full variable domain: DVKVTQSSRYLVKRTGEKVFLECVQDMDHENMFWYRQDPGLGLRLIYFSYDVKMKEKGDIPEGYSVSREKKERFSLILESASTNQTSMYLCASSGFARDRVGSAKNIQYFGAGTRLSVL.

The chain carries TRBV18 and TRBJ1-3, with TRBD1 matching over 9 bases. Germline loops: CDR1 KGHSH, CDR2 LQKENI. V was pared by 1 base and J by 4 bases, with 11 bases of the junction left unmatched. This CDR3 contains 18 residues. The CDR3, as DNA: TGTGCCAGCTCACCACAACTAACAGGGGGCGCGAAAGGAAACACCATATATTTT. Its protein is CASSPQLTGGAKGNTIYF.

V gene TRBV30 combines with J gene TRBJ2-5, with 7 bases that match TRBD1. V lost 5 bases to trimming and J lost 1 base; unmatched junction nucleotides: 4. Germline values: CDR1 GTSNPN, CDR2 SVGIG (reference sequence). This CDR3 is 13 amino acids long. The CDR3 nucleotides read TGTGCCTGGCGCAGGGGGTTCCAAGAGACCCAGTACTTC. This codes for CAWRRGFQETQYF. Filled out from reference TRBV30 and TRBJ2-5, the complete variable domain reads SQTIHQWPATLVQPVGSPLSLECTVEGTSNPNLYWYRQAAGRGLQLLFYSVGIGQISSEVPQNLSASRPQDRQFILSSKKLLLSDSGFYLCAWRRGFQETQYFGPGTRLLVL.

Regarding this clone: The sample carries other DNA sequences with the same CDR3. The chain couples TRBV5-1 to TRBJ1-1; no reliable D call. The CDR3 totals 13 residues. Germline CDR1 reads SGHRS; CDR2 reads YFSETQ. Trimming left V 0 bases short and J 0 bases short, with 3 bases between. CDR3 DNA: TGCGCCAGCAGCTTGGTAGTGAACACTGAAGCTTTCTTT. It encodes CASSLVVNTEAFF. Full variable domain (outside the CDR3, taken from reference TRBV5-1 and TRBJ1-1): KAGVTQTPRYLIKTRGQQVTLSCSPISGHRSVSWYQQTPGQGLQFLFEYFSETQRNKGNFPGRFSGRQFSNSRSEMNVSTLELGDSALYLCASSLVVNTEAFFGQGTRLTVV.

V and J are TRBV6-5 and TRBJ1-1; tentative D call: TRBD1 (5 bases). The CDR3 runs 11 residues. Looked up from germline, CDR1 is MNHEY and CDR2 is SVGAGI. Trimming took off 5 bases at V and 11 bases at J, with 12 bases between the two ends. CDR3 DNA: TGTGCCAGCAGTCCTCGGGACGAGGCTTTCTTT. Translating gives CASSPRDEAFF.

The rearrangement uses TRBV6-4 and TRBJ1-1, with D unresolved. V shed 6 bases and J shed 0 bases, with 8 bases lying between them. The CDR3 covers 13 residues. Germline V gene data show CDR1 as MRHNA and CDR2 as SNTAGT. For the CDR3, the DNA is TGTGCCAGCAGCGCGACTCTGAACACTGAAGCTTTCTTT. This sequence encodes CASSATLNTEAFF.

The chain has TRBV6-1 and TRBJ2-7; D might be TRBD1 (5 bases). Germline CDR1 is MNHNS and CDR2 is SASEGT. There are 14 residues in the CDR3. Trimming pared 6 bases from V and 2 bases from J, leaving 14 bases between. This chain's CDR3 is CASRDQGSTYEQYF. CDR3 nucleotides: TGTGCCAGCAGGGATCAGGGATCGACCTACGAGCAGTACTTC.

V usage is TRBV11-2 and J usage is TRBJ2-3; D not resolved. Germline V gene lookup returns CDR1 SGHAT and CDR2 FQNNGV. The V end was cut by 5 bases, the J end by 6 bases, with 15 bases between. This CDR3 is 14 amino acids long. The CDR3, as DNA: TGTGCCAGCAGCCAAACTCGTTCTCGGGATACGCAGTATTTT. Its translation is CASSQTRSRDTQYF.

Comment on this clone: Germline is not matched at one junction end, which may reflect a read error. This sequence joins TRBV14 and TRBJ1-1, with D hard to call. The CDR3 is 15 residues long. Germline CDR1 is SGHDN and CDR2 is FVKESK. Written as DNA, the CDR3 is TGTGCCAGCACCGCCGGTAGGCTCCGGAACGCTGAAGCTTTCTTT. Translated: CASTAGRLRNAEAFF.

This rearrangement joins TRBV7-2 to TRBJ1-2; 7 positions agree with TRBD1. Losses at the gene ends were 4 bases for V and 2 bases for J; bases not matched to a gene: 7. CDR1 and CDR2 from the germline V gene are SGHTA and FQGNSA. This CDR3 has 15 residues. CDR3 DNA: TGTGCCAGCAGCTCAAGGGAGACAGGGAACTATGGCTACACCTTC. Protein product: CASSSRETGNYGYTF.

This rearrangement joins TRBV5-1 to TRBJ2-3, with 9 bases lining up with TRBD1. The junction had 3 bases not matched to a gene; V was cut back by 6 bases and J by 4 bases. The CDR3 consists of 13 residues. Germline CDR1 is SGHRS and CDR2 is YFSETQ. This CDR3 is CASTGQGADTQYF. The CDR3, as DNA: TGCGCCAGCACGGGACAGGGAGCAGATACGCAGTATTTT.